The present T cell receptor beta chain was sequenced within a study of T cells in Graves' hyperthyroidism and ophthalmopathy. Whole-study results and caveats: In the blood, most expanded thyroid clonotypes above 0.001 appeared as well.

Amplified regions were TCR beta CDR3 sequences from RNA transcripts. The study used the HTBI primer set for a first-round RT-PCR of the TCR CDR3. TCRdb reanalysed the multiplex PCR reads using MiXCR and keeps one entry per CDR3 protein. The sample includes roughly 840,000 distinct CDR3 sequences, around 38% seen only once; the top ten take approximately 10%. Researchers defined stable Graves' hyperthyroidism as no ophthalmopathy progression within 18 months. The hyperthyroidism was newly diagnosed and had lasted under 2 months; the patients were aged 18 to 65. Together with thyroid ultrasound, orbital computed tomography, serum thyroxine and TRAb, clinical symptoms were used for diagnoses. This clonotype was observed a few times. Its antigen remains unknown. V lost 0 bases and J lost 6, with 8 bases in between. The CDR3 contains 14 residues. Germline assignment: CDR1 LGHNA and CDR2 YNFKEQ.

The source of this sequence is a man younger than 35 with Graves' hyperthyroidism. The chain has TRBV4-2 and TRBJ2-2, with D possibly TRBD2 on 6 matching bases. Sequenced input: blood. DNA for the CDR3: TGTGCCAGCAGCCAAGATGGAGGGGCCGGGGAGCTGTTTTTT. It codes for CASSQDGGAGELFF.